This T cell receptor (beta chain) was identified during a study of cytomegalovirus exposure and HLA in healthy donors. PCR amplification relied on 60 Vbeta primers (plus 13 Jbeta primers). Profiled with immunoSEQ multiplex PCR; TCRdb holds only in-frame clones, not every one. Of over 150,000 clones listed, approximately 80% were seen once; the top ten hold about 2.4%. Study observations and caveats: Trimming of TCR beta V- and J-genes showed a link, identified in a later analysis, to a missense DCLRE1C variant. According to a later analysis, donors in an Asian-associated ancestry cluster reportedly had fewer N-insertions than the approximately 620-donor mean. Sequencing depth across donors, presence/absence analyses assumed, was roughly uniform.

Each donor was healthy, and each was a bone marrow donor. As regards this clone: As yet, its antigen is unknown.

Germline assignment: CDR1 SEHNR and CDR2 FQNEAQ (reference sequence). There are 16 residues in the CDR3. Between the trimmed V and J ends, which lost 4 bases and 3 bases, there was a span of 19 bases. This sequence originates from a male donor in good health and CMV-seronegative. Sequenced material: PBMCs. The chain combines TRBV7-9 with TRBJ2-7; D not certain. In DNA, the CDR3 is TGTGCCAGCAGCTCGACCATGGAACAGCAATACTACGAGCAGTACTTC. Amino acids: CASSSTMEQQYYEQYF.